A single sample is the source of the 19 T cell receptor beta chains below, sequenced in a study of ipilimumab plus nivolumab after autologous stem cell transplantation. Using immunoSEQ multiplex PCR, the repertoire was profiled, and TCRdb retains in-frame clones only, with some absent. The sample has around 45,000 clones, approximately 90% seen once. Source: PBMCs, taken in a trial of ipilimumab plus nivolumab as post-transplant consolidation. These receptors came from a male donor with multiple myeloma.

V usage is TRBV23-1 and J usage is TRBJ2-3, with TRBD1 matching 7 bases. TRBV23-1 is flagged as an ORF with uncertain function. There are 16 residues in the CDR3. Germline trimming cut 2 bases from V and 0 bases from J; bases unmatched to any gene: 5. In DNA, the CDR3 is TGCGCCAGCAGTCAAGACAGGGATACTAGCACAGATACGCAGTATTTT. Amino acid sequence: CASSQDRDTSTDTQYF.

This sequence joins TRBV5-1 and TRBJ1-5, with 9 bases lining up with TRBD1. V trimming: 4 bases; J trimming: 5 bases; junction bases outside the gene matches: 1. The CDR3 sequence is 13 residues long. Germline CDR1 and CDR2: SGHRS and YFSETQ. The CDR3 nucleotides read TGCGCCAGCAGCCGGACAGGGGATCAGCCCCAGCATTTT. Its translation: CASSRTGDQPQHF.

This clone was recorded once. The V and J genes are TRBV5-1 and TRBJ1-5, with 7 bases fitting TRBD1. The junction had 5 bases not matched to a gene; V was cut back by 4 bases and J by 4 bases. The CDR3 runs 14 residues. CDR1 and CDR2 from the germline V gene are SGHRS and YFSETQ. CDR3 amino acids: CASSVGTANQPQHF. The CDR3 DNA sequence: TGCGCCAGCAGCGTCGGGACAGCGAATCAGCCCCAGCATTTT.

This chain joins TRBV27 and TRBJ2-1, with 13 bases that match TRBD2. The CDR3 covers 16 residues. The V segment lost 1 base and the J segment 10 bases; nucleotides outside the gene matches: 7. Per germline, CDR1 MNHEY and CDR2 SMNVEV (reference sequence). CDR3 sequence reads: CASSLLLAGGPWEQFF. As DNA, the CDR3 is TGTGCCAGCAGTTTATTACTAGCGGGAGGGCCCTGGGAGCAGTTCTTC.

CDR3 bases: TGTGCCAGCAGCTTTCCAAGGACTAGCGGGAGGAATGAGCAGTTCTTC. Protein: CASSFPRTSGRNEQFF. The chain employs TRBV7-2 and TRBJ2-1; 14 nucleotides line up with TRBD2. The CDR3 consists of 16 residues. The V gene's germline CDR1 is SGHTA and CDR2 FQGNSA. J was trimmed by 7 bases and V by 3 bases; bases with no gene match: 5. The full variable domain, in which reference TRBV7-2 and TRBJ2-1 provide the parts outside the CDR3, is GAGVSQSPSNKVTEKGKDVELRCDPISGHTALYWYRQSLGQGLEFLIYFQGNSAPDKSGLPSDRFSAERTGGSVSTLTIQRTQQEDSAVYLCASSFPRTSGRNEQFFGPGTRLTVL.

The chain uses TRBV2 and TRBJ2-5; maybe TRBD2 (6 bases). The CDR3 runs to 12 residues. Germline assignment: CDR1 SNHLY and CDR2 FYNNEI. Trimming removed 6 bases from V and 4 bases from J, with 9 bases in between. The CDR3 bases are TGTGCCAGCAGAGGGGAGGCAGAGACCCAGTACTTC. It specifies CASRGEAETQYF. The complete variable domain, with remaining parts taken from reference TRBV2 and TRBJ2-5, reads EPEVTQTPSHQVTQMGQEVILRCVPISNHLYFYWYRQILGQKVEFLVSFYNNEISEKSEIFDDQFSVERPDGSNFTLKIRSTKLEDSAMYFCASRGEAETQYFGPGTRLLVL.

This chain connects TRBV4-1 to TRBJ2-7; 7 nucleotides align to TRBD2. The CDR3 runs to 15 residues. CDR1 MGHRA and CDR2 YSYEKL come from the germline V gene. The trim removed 1 base at V and 3 bases at J, leaving 6 bases unmatched. The CDR3 nucleotides read TGCGCCAGCAGCCAAGGGGGGGGAGGTGGCTACGAGCAGTACTTC. Its protein product is CASSQGGGGGYEQYF.

This clone was seen only once. The CDR3 DNA follows: TGTGCCAGCTCACCACCGTCAACCCGAACCTTGGGCGAGCAGTACTTC. The encoded protein is CASSPPSTRTLGEQYF. This chain links TRBV18 with TRBJ2-7, with D unclear. V lost 0 bases and J lost 6, with 18 bases in between. Germline values: CDR1 KGHSH, CDR2 LQKENI. CDR3 length equals 16 residues.

V and J are TRBV18 and TRBJ2-5, with 9 bases matching TRBD2. The CDR3 totals 14 residues. V lost 3 bases, J lost 4 bases, and 3 bases stayed unmatched. Germline values: CDR1 KGHSH, CDR2 LQKENI. The CDR3 sequence is CASSPGTSRETQYF. The DNA of the CDR3 is TGTGCCAGCTCACCCGGGACTAGCAGAGAGACCCAGTACTTC.

The chain uses TRBV19 and TRBJ1-5; D uncertain. Germline values: CDR1 LNHDA, CDR2 SQIVND (reference sequence). V was cut by 6 bases and J by 0 bases, with 12 bases left in between. The CDR3 consists of 15 residues. The CDR3 protein is CASRWFGNSNQPQHF. The CDR3 bases are TGTGCCAGTAGGTGGTTTGGGAATAGCAATCAGCCCCAGCATTTT.

This clone is a singleton in its sample. The rearrangement links TRBV29-1 to TRBJ2-2; D is possibly TRBD1 (6 bases). CDR1 SQVTM and CDR2 ANQGSEA come from the germline V gene. The CDR3 is 13 amino acids. V dropped 7 bases and J dropped 7 bases, with 16 bases sitting between them. The CDR3 DNA sequence: TGCAGCGCCCTCAAACAGGGTGACGGGGAGCTGTTTTTT. It yields the protein CSALKQGDGELFF.

The genes are TRBV7-3 and TRBJ2-1; maybe TRBD2 (5 bases). Germline CDR1 reads SGHTA; CDR2 reads FQGTGA. CDR3 length: 13 residues. V gave up 2 bases and J gave up 5 bases, with 7 bases separating them. CDR3 amino acids: CASSLAGDNEQFF. As DNA, the CDR3 is TGTGCCAGCAGCTTAGCCGGGGACAATGAGCAGTTCTTC.

The rearrangement uses TRBV6-5 and TRBJ2-2; a weak D match, TRBD2 (5 bases). The length of the CDR3 is 15 residues. The V gene's germline CDR1 is MNHEY and CDR2 SVGAGI. With 6 bases removed from V and 0 bases from J, the gap between germline ends came to 11 bases. CDR3: CASSPRGSNTGELFF. CDR3 DNA sequence: TGTGCCAGCAGCCCTCGAGGGTCGAACACCGGGGAGCTGTTTTTT.

This clone appeared a single time. The V gene is TRBV2, the J gene TRBJ2-2; D is undetermined. Deletions cut 7 bases from V and 4 bases from J, with 10 bases between. This CDR3 is built from 13 residues. Looked up from germline, CDR1 is SNHLY and CDR2 is FYNNEI. CDR3 nucleotide sequence: TGTGCCAGCAAGCTTGTCGGCACCGGGGAGCTGTTTTTT. This gives the protein CASKLVGTGELFF. Looking up the rest from reference TRBV2 and TRBJ2-2 gives the full variable domain: EPEVTQTPSHQVTQMGQEVILRCVPISNHLYFYWYRQILGQKVEFLVSFYNNEISEKSEIFDDQFSVERPDGSNFTLKIRSTKLEDSAMYFCASKLVGTGELFFGEGSRLTVL.

This chain joins TRBV7-6 and TRBJ2-7, with D perhaps TRBD1 (5 bases). The length of the CDR3 is 15 residues. CDR1 SGHVS and CDR2 FNYEAQ come from the germline V gene. The V end lost 6 bases, the J end lost 2 bases, and 17 bases lay between the germline ends. CDR3 coding DNA: TGTGCCAGCAGTTCTCAGGGCGCCGGGCCCTACGAGCAGTACTTC. This translates into CASSSQGAGPYEQYF.

The chain links TRBV10-3 to TRBJ2-2, with 8 bases that match TRBD1. Unmatched junction bases numbered 11, after V lost 0 bases and J lost 2 bases. Germline V lookup: CDR1 ENHRY, CDR2 SYGVKD. The length of the CDR3 is 19 residues. The CDR3 region is CAISESRTGPGSNTGELFF. The CDR3, as DNA: TGTGCCATCAGTGAGTCGAGGACAGGGCCAGGCTCTAACACCGGGGAGCTGTTTTTT.

The V gene is TRBV11-2, the J gene TRBJ2-7, with 8 bases matching TRBD1. CDR1 SGHAT and CDR2 FQNNGV come from the germline V gene. This CDR3 has 15 residues. With 6 bases clipped from V and 9 bases from J, the junction kept 16 bases outside the gene matches. For the CDR3, the DNA is TGTGCCAGCAGGGCTCCGGGACAGGAGTCGAGGGGGCAGTACTTC. Protein product: CASRAPGQESRGQYF.

V usage is TRBV5-1 and J usage is TRBJ2-1; tentatively, D is TRBD1 (6 bases). V was shortened by 4 bases and J by 10 bases, with 18 bases between the two germline ends. The germline V gene has CDR1 SGHRS and CDR2 YFSETQ. The CDR3 has 14 amino acids. Written as DNA, the CDR3 is TGCGCCAGCAGCCCCACCACCGGGACACCGGAGCAGTTCTTC. Its translation is CASSPTTGTPEQFF.

The chain recombines TRBV4-2 with TRBJ2-5; TRBD2 agrees at 9 bases. The J segment lost 5 bases and the V segment lost 3 bases, leaving 7 bases of the junction unmatched. The length of the CDR3 is 15 residues. Germline CDR1 is LGHNA and CDR2 is YNFKEQ. CDR3 in DNA: TGTGCCAGCAGCCAGCGACTAGCGGCTGGGGAGACCCAGTACTTC. As protein: CASSQRLAAGETQYF.